The 27 T cell receptor beta chains below come from one sample, sequenced in a study of cytomegalovirus exposure and HLA in healthy donors. Profiled with immunoSEQ multiplex PCR; TCRdb holds only in-frame clones, not every one. The table has 120,000 or so clones, roughly 95% seen once. Sequenced input: PBMCs. The receptor source for this set is a man between 18 and 29 years old in good health and CMV-seronegative.

The chain combines TRBV19 with TRBJ1-5; 7 bases are a match to TRBD1. Germline V gives CDR1 LNHDA, CDR2 SQIVND (reference sequence). The CDR3 covers 15 residues. Unmatched junction bases numbered 8, after V lost 5 bases and J lost 4 bases. The CDR3 loop reads CASSVTGTANQPQHF. DNA of the CDR3: TGTGCCAGTAGTGTAACCGGGACAGCTAATCAGCCCCAGCATTTT.

This chain uses TRBV9 with TRBJ2-2; TRBD1 agrees at 7 bases. In germline, CDR1 is SGDLS, CDR2 YYNGEE. Germline trimming cut 5 bases from V and 4 bases from J; bases unmatched to any gene: 2. The CDR3 is made up of 13 amino acids. CDR3 protein: CASRGTATGELFF. Written as DNA, the CDR3 is TGTGCCAGCAGGGGGACAGCCACCGGGGAGCTGTTTTTT.

The V and J genes are TRBV4-2 and TRBJ1-1, with D perhaps TRBD1 (6 bases). Trimming cost V 0 bases and J 5 bases, with 10 bases left between them. The germline CDR1 and CDR2 sequences are LGHNA and YNFKEQ. CDR3 size: 14 residues. CDR3 sequence reads: CASSQETGRTEAFF. Written as DNA, the CDR3 is TGTGCCAGCAGCCAAGAAACAGGGCGAACTGAAGCTTTCTTT.

This clone has a single count. This chain links TRBV7-9 with TRBJ2-2; D is unresolved. The V end was cut by 1 base, the J end by 6 bases, with 9 bases between. Germline CDR1 is SEHNR and CDR2 is FQNEAQ (reference sequence). CDR3 length: 14 amino acids. For the CDR3, the DNA is TGTGCCAGCAGCTTAGTGGTCCAGGCCGGGGAGCTGTTTTTT. Translating gives CASSLVVQAGELFF.

V gene TRBV7-6 combines with J gene TRBJ2-7; maybe TRBD2 (5 bases). V was clipped by 5 bases and J by 0 bases, with 11 bases between them. Germline CDR1 is SGHVS and CDR2 is FNYEAQ. CDR3 length: 14 residues. The CDR3 sequence is CASSVTGSSYEQYF. The CDR3 region has the DNA TGTGCCAGCAGCGTGACGGGAAGCTCCTACGAGCAGTACTTC.

The rearrangement links TRBV11-2 to TRBJ2-7; 10 bases match TRBD2. There are 15 residues in the CDR3. After removal of 5 bases from V and 1 base from J, the junction contained 5 bases not matched to a gene. The germline V gene encodes CDR1 SGHAT and CDR2 FQNNGV. The CDR3: CASSQKAGGSYEQYF. The CDR3 DNA follows: TGTGCCAGCAGCCAGAAAGCGGGAGGGTCCTACGAGCAGTACTTC.

The genes are TRBV28 and TRBJ2-7, with D possibly TRBD2 on 5 matching bases. The germline V and J ends were trimmed by 4 bases and 3 bases, with 7 bases remaining between them. CDR3 length: 12 residues. Germline V CDR1 and CDR2: MDHEN, SYDVKM. CDR3: CASSYGDYEQYF. DNA for the CDR3: TGTGCCAGCAGTTACGGGGACTACGAGCAGTACTTC.

The chain links TRBV27 to TRBJ2-3; TRBD2 aligns across 7 bases. Per germline, CDR1 MNHEY and CDR2 SMNVEV (reference sequence). The trim removed 6 bases at V and 4 bases at J, leaving 10 bases unmatched. CDR3 size: 15 residues. The DNA of the CDR3 is TGTGCCAGCAGCGCAAGAAGCGGGACCGCAGATACGCAGTATTTT. Translated, it gives CASSARSGTADTQYF.

The chain carries TRBV21-1 and TRBJ1-2; TRBD1, the table's D call, lacks a check against the DNA. TRBV21-1 is tagged as a pseudogene. CDR3 length: 14 residues. CDR3 nucleotides: TGTGCCAGCAGCAAAAGCGCAGGGTGCCGTGGCTACACCTTC. Protein: CASSKSAGCRGYTF.

The chain employs TRBV7-9 and TRBJ1-1; D uncertain. The CDR3 length is 11 residues. With 3 bases removed from V and 8 bases from J, the gap between germline ends came to 7 bases. Germline loops: CDR1 SEHNR, CDR2 FQNEAQ (reference sequence). The CDR3 DNA sequence: TGTGCCAGCAGCTTTGAGGCCGAAGCTTTCTTT. Protein sequence: CASSFEAEAFF.

The CDR3 here is CASSPGGLGETQYF. The CDR3, as DNA: TGTGCCAGCAGCCCGGGAGGGTTGGGGGAGACCCAGTACTTC. This chain links TRBV5-4 with TRBJ2-5, with 8 bases lining up with TRBD2. With 4 bases clipped from V and 5 bases from J, the junction kept 7 bases outside the gene matches. This CDR3 comprises 14 residues. The germline V gene has CDR1 SGHNT and CDR2 YYREEE (reference sequence).

This clone was seen just once. The chain carries TRBV7-9 and TRBJ2-4; the D is unclear. V dropped 9 bases and J dropped 2 bases, with 11 bases sitting between them. Germline-derived CDR1 and CDR2 are SEHNR and FQNEAQ (reference sequence). This CDR3 region has 13 residues. Here the CDR3 DNA reads TGTGCCAGACTTGAGATCCCCAAAAACATTCAGTACTTC. It yields the protein CARLEIPKNIQYF.

CDR3 in amino acids: CASSQGMVAGVPEQYF. CDR3 sequence (DNA): TGCGCCAGCAGCCAAGGTATGGTAGCGGGAGTTCCCGAGCAGTACTTC. This chain joins TRBV4-3 and TRBJ2-7; TRBD2 matches 9 bases. The V segment lost 1 base and the J segment 6 bases; nucleotides outside the gene matches: 10. Per the germline V gene, CDR1 is LGHNA and CDR2 is YSLEER. This CDR3 comprises 16 residues.

The rearrangement joins TRBV6-4 to TRBJ2-3, with a tentative D call TRBD2 (6 bases). The germline V gene has CDR1 MRHNA and CDR2 SNTAGT. CDR3 size: 14 residues. V lost 3 bases to trimming and J lost 4 bases, with 11 bases between them. The CDR3 protein is CASSDRGGADTQYF. The CDR3 region has the DNA TGTGCCAGCAGTGATCGGGGCGGGGCAGATACGCAGTATTTT.

The J gene is TRBJ2-1, the V gene TRBV28, with 7 positions matching TRBD2. The V and J ends lost 7 bases and 1 base, in that order; junction bases with no gene match: 4. Germline V gives CDR1 MDHEN, CDR2 SYDVKM. CDR3 length equals 14 residues. In DNA, the CDR3 is TGTGCCAGCACCCGGGGGGATTCCTACAATGAGCAGTTCTTC. Translating gives CASTRGDSYNEQFF.

The genes are TRBV5-5 and TRBJ1-5; a possible D gene is TRBD1 (5 bases). Trimming shortened V by 4 bases and J by 5 bases, and 13 bases separated the two germline ends. The CDR3 runs 14 residues. The germline CDR1 and CDR2 sequences are SGHKS and YYEKEE (reference sequence). CDR3 coding DNA: TGTGCCAGCAGCGCCGGGGACTATTATCAGCCCCAGCATTTT. Translating gives CASSAGDYYQPQHF.

This chain uses TRBV28 with TRBJ1-3; the D gene is possibly TRBD1 (6 bases). This CDR3 is built from 17 residues. Germline V gene sequence: CDR1 MDHEN, CDR2 SYDVKM. Trimming removed 3 bases from V and 1 base from J, with 16 bases in between. The CDR3 here is CASSLNRVGSSGNTIYF. The DNA of the CDR3 is TGTGCCAGCAGTTTGAACAGGGTTGGCAGTTCTGGAAACACCATATATTTT.

This clone was counted between two and nine times. The rearrangement links TRBV2 to TRBJ2-7; 8 bases agree with TRBD1. The germline gives CDR1 SNHLY, CDR2 FYNNEI. This CDR3 region has 13 residues. V was pared by 8 bases and J by 2 bases, with 5 bases of the junction left unmatched. The CDR3 sequence: CASWDRPPYEQYF. CDR3 DNA: TGTGCCAGCTGGGACAGGCCTCCCTACGAGCAGTACTTC. Together with reference TRBV2 and TRBJ2-7, the CDR3 gives the full variable domain: EPEVTQTPSHQVTQMGQEVILRCVPISNHLYFYWYRQILGQKVEFLVSFYNNEISEKSEIFDDQFSVERPDGSNFTLKIRSTKLEDSAMYFCASWDRPPYEQYFGPGTRLTVT.

This chain joins TRBV5-4 and TRBJ2-7; 11 bases match TRBD1. Per germline, CDR1 SGHNT and CDR2 YYREEE (reference sequence). The CDR3 extends over 14 amino acids. V dropped 5 bases and J dropped 6; count of bases not matched to a gene: 7. The CDR3 loop is CASRGTGTGGEQYF. DNA of the CDR3: TGTGCCAGCAGGGGGACCGGGACAGGGGGCGAGCAGTACTTC.

This chain links TRBV7-2 with TRBJ1-5, with 9 bases identical to TRBD1. In germline, CDR1 is SGHTA, CDR2 FQGNSA. Trimming removed 5 bases from V and 4 bases from J; junction bases left unmatched: 9. This CDR3 is 16 amino acids long. The DNA for the CDR3 is TGTGCCAGCAGCCTCTCTGGGACAGGGATTAATCAGCCCCAGCATTTT. Encoded protein: CASSLSGTGINQPQHF.

The chain recombines TRBV4-3 with TRBJ2-4; D may be TRBD2 (5 bases). The germline V and J ends were trimmed by 0 bases and 9 bases, with 30 bases remaining between them. CDR1 and CDR2 from the germline V gene are LGHNA and YSLEER. The CDR3 length is 20 residues. The chain's CDR3 is CASSQDRSLGGRFSGSIQYF. CDR3 coding DNA: TGCGCCAGCAGCCAAGATCGAAGTCTGGGCGGACGCTTCTCGGGGAGCATTCAGTACTTC.

The chain combines TRBV7-8 with TRBJ2-1; the D is unclear. The CDR3 has 14 residues. The germline V and J ends were trimmed by 5 bases and 0 bases, with 8 bases remaining between them. Germline V gives CDR1 SGHVS, CDR2 FQNEAQ. The CDR3 DNA follows: TGTGCCAGCAGCCCAAGGAGCTCCTACAATGAGCAGTTCTTC. Its translation: CASSPRSSYNEQFF.

The chain is built from TRBV28 and TRBJ1-2; D gene unclear. The V gene's germline CDR1 is MDHEN and CDR2 SYDVKM. V lost 4 bases, J lost 2 bases, and 11 bases lay in between. The CDR3 runs 14 residues. This CDR3 is CASSSLRGNYGYTF. CDR3 coding DNA: TGTGCCAGCAGTTCCCTCCGAGGCAACTATGGCTACACCTTC.

The chain recombines TRBV25-1 with TRBJ2-7, with no clear D. Germline V gives CDR1 MGHDK, CDR2 SYGVNS. The CDR3 is 14 amino acids. V lost 0 bases, J lost 6 bases, and 12 bases lay in between. The CDR3 is CASSEYWRRSEQYF. CDR3 nucleotides: TGTGCCAGCAGTGAATATTGGCGGAGAAGCGAGCAGTACTTC.

The chain has TRBV28 and TRBJ1-4, with D perhaps TRBD1 (5 bases). CDR1 is MDHEN, CDR2 SYDVKM, per germline. CDR3 length: 16 amino acids. Trimming took 2 bases from V and 1 from J, leaving 11 bases between them. CDR3 protein: CASSLKGKGTNEKLFF. CDR3 nucleotides: TGTGCCAGCAGTTTAAAGGGGAAGGGAACTAATGAAAAACTGTTTTTT.

The chain is built from TRBV15 and TRBJ2-2; no firm D call. This CDR3 has 14 residues. CDR1 and CDR2 from the germline V gene are LNHNV and YYDKDF (reference sequence). Trimming cost V 7 bases and J 1 base, with 10 bases left between them. The CDR3 is CATMEQMNTGELFF. The CDR3 bases are TGTGCCACCATGGAACAGATGAACACCGGGGAGCTGTTTTTT.

The chain uses TRBV28 and TRBJ1-1; the D is unclear. Germline CDR1 and CDR2: MDHEN and SYDVKM. Between the trimmed V and J ends, which lost 7 bases and 0 bases, there was a span of 9 bases. The CDR3 sequence is 13 residues long. The CDR3 protein is CASTWRLNTEAFF. CDR3 DNA: TGTGCCAGCACATGGCGGTTGAACACTGAAGCTTTCTTT.